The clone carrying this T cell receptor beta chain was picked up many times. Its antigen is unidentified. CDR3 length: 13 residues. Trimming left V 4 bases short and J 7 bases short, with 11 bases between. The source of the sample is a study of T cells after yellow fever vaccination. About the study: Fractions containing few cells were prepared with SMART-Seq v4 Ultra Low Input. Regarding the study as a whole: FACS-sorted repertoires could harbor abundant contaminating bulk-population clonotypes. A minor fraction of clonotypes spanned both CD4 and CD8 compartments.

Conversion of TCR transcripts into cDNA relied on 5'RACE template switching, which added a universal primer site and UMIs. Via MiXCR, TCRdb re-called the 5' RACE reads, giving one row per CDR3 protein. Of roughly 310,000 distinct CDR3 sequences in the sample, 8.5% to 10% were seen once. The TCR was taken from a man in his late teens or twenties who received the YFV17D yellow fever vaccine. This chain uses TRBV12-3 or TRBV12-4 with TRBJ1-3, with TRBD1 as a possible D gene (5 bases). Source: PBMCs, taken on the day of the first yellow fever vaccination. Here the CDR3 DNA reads TGTGCCAGCAGTTCCCAGGGAGGTAACACCATATATTTT. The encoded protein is CASSSQGGNTIYF.